This TCR beta chain was profiled in a study of T cell responses to AZD1222 COVID-19 vaccine. Background on the study: Pooled samples include second doses given at about 4 or 12 weeks.

Clones were read by immunoSEQ multiplex PCR, and TCRdb kept only the in-frame ones, dropping some. The table shows approximately 110,000 clones, with 92% occurring only once. CDR3 length equals 16 residues. CDR1 and CDR2 (germline): SGHDT, YYEEEE. V was clipped by 4 bases and J by 9 bases; unmatched bases: 10. The material sequenced was peripheral blood, taken on day 0 of AZD1222 vaccination. The TCR was taken from an adult in good health. The chain recombines TRBV5-6 with TRBJ1-6, with 10 positions matching TRBD1. CDR3 sequence: CASSPSTGGRGSPLHF. CDR3 in DNA: TGTGCCAGCAGCCCTTCGACAGGGGGCAGGGGTTCACCCCTCCACTTT. Full variable domain (rest looked up from reference TRBV5-6 and TRBJ1-6): DAGVTQSPTHLIKTRGQQVTLRCSPKSGHDTVSWYQQALGQGPQFIFQYYEEEERQRGNFPDRFSGHQFPNYSSELNVNALLLGDSALYLCASSPSTGGRGSPLHFGNGTRLTVT.